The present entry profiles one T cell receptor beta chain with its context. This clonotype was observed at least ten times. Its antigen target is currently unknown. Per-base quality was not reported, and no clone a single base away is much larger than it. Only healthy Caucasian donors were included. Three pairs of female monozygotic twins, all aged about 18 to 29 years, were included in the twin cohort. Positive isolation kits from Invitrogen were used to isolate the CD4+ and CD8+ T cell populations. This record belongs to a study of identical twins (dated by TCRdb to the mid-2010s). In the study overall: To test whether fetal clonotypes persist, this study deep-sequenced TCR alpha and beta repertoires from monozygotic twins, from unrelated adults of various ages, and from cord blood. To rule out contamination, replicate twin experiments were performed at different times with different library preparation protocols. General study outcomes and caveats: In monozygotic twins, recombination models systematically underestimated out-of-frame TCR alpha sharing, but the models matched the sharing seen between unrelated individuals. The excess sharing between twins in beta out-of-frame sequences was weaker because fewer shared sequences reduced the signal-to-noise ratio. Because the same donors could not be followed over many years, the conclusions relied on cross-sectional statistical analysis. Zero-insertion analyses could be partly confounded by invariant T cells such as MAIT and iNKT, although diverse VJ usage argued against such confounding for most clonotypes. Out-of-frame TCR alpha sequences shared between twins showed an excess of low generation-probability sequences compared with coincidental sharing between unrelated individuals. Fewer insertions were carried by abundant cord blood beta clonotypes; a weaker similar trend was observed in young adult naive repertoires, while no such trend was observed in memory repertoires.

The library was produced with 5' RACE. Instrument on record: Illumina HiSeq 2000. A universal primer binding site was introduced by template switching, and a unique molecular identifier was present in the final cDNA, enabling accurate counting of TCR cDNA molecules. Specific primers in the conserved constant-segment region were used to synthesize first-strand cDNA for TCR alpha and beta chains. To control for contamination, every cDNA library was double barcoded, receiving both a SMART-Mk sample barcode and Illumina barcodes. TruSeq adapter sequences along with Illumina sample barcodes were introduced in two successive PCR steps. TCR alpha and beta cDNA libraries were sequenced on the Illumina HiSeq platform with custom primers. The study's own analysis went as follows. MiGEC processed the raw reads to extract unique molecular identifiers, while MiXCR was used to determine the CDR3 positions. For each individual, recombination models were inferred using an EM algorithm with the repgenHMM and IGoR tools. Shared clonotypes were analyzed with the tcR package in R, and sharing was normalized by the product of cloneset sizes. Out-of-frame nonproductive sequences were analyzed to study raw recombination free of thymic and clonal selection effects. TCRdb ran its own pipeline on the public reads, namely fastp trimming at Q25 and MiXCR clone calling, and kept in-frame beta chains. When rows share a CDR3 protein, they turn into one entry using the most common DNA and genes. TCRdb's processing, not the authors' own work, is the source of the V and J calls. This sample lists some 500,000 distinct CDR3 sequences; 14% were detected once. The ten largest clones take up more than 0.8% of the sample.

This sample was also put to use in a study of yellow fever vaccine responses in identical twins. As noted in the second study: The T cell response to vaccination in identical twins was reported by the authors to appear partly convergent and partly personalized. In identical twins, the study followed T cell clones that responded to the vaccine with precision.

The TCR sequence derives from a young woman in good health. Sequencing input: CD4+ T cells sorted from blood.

The nucleotide sequence reads TGTGCCAGCAGCGCCGGGGGGCCTGTCCGACAAAATACGCAGTATTTT. This gives the protein CASSAGGPVRQNTQYF. Recombination linked TRBV9 to TRBJ2-3, and TRBD2 may be the D gene, going by 7 matching bases. V lost 3 bases and J lost 7 bases; the stretch between them is 21 bases long. In the germline V gene, CDR1 corresponds to SGDLS and CDR2 to YYNGEE. Counted from cysteine to phenylalanine, this CDR3 has 16 amino acids. Left in the record is the CDR3 DNA by itself, 48 bases read in frame from the first base.